This T cell receptor (beta chain) was obtained from a study of prognosis after radiotherapy for stage I lung cancer. Study overall: Patients (over twelve men, five or six women) were aged about 50 to 84, median approximately 74 years. With a biologically effective dose of at least 100 Gy, radiotherapy took the form of SBRT split into 3 to 5 fractions.

From genomic DNA, two-round multiplex PCR was used to amplify TCR beta CDR3. TRBV and TRBJ genes each had their own specific primers in first-round PCR. One entry per CDR3 protein results from TCRdb running MiXCR on the multiplex PCR reads. The profile shows 45,000 to 70,000 distinct CDR3 sequences, around a quarter of them singletons. CDR3 length equals 17 residues. The germline V gene encodes CDR1 MNHEY and CDR2 SVGEGT. Trimming pared 0 bases from V and 7 bases from J, leaving 16 bases between. This clonotype rates as medium-sized. The source material was PBMCs, sampled before or after stereotactic body radiation therapy (not recorded which). This clonotype was obtained from a donor at least 50 years old with non-small cell lung cancer. The chain has TRBV6-2 or TRBV6-3 and TRBJ1-6; TRBD1 might be the D (5 bases). This CDR3 is CASSYSSRSGANSPLHF. The CDR3 DNA reads TGTGCCAGCAGTTACTCCTCCAGGAGTGGGGCGAATTCACCCCTCCACTTT.